The 10 T cell receptor beta chains reported below all come from one sample, sequenced in a study of vaccination and CD4 T cells after COVID-19. These receptors have no identified antigens. Cultured CD4+ T-cell DNA underwent Oncomine TCR Beta short-read sequencing. TCRdb itself ran the PCR reads through MiXCR, one entry per CDR3 protein. The top ten clones hold 3.5% to 4.5% of a sample with some 21,000 distinct CDR3 sequences, around 45% of them seen once. This sample's treatment: approximately nine-day PBMC culture with coronavirus spike peptide pools or control peptides (ViraFEST assay). The sample here was CD4+ T cells from blood, cultured in vitro, taken before SARS-CoV-2 vaccination. Receptors were obtained from a human donor who had recovered from COVID-19.

This chain links TRBV25-1 with TRBJ2-2; 7 bases align to TRBD1. This CDR3 contains 14 residues. Germline V CDR1 and CDR2: MGHDK, SYGVNS. V gave up 4 bases and J gave up 7 bases; unmatched junction bases: 6. The CDR3 DNA reads TGTGCCAGCAGTGCCAAACAGGGGAGCGGGGAGCTGTTTTTT. Translation: CASSAKQGSGELFF.

This chain links TRBV20-1 with TRBJ2-7; 8 bases match TRBD1. With 6 bases clipped from V and 3 bases from J, the junction kept 10 bases outside the gene matches. The CDR3 totals 14 residues. Germline lookup yields CDR1 DFQATT and CDR2 SNEGSKA (reference sequence). The CDR3 region is CSAWDRTRFYEQYF. The CDR3 DNA is TGCAGTGCGTGGGACAGGACCCGTTTCTACGAGCAGTACTTC.

The sample holds a few counts of this clonotype. The genes are TRBV7-2 and TRBJ2-5; either TRBD1 or TRBD2 may supply D (6 bases each). The CDR3 is 14 amino acids. V gave up 3 bases and J gave up 1 base, with 9 bases separating them. Germline loops: CDR1 SGHTA, CDR2 FQGNSA. The CDR3 nucleotides read TGTGCCAGCAGCTTGAGGGGGGTCCAAGAGACCCAGTACTTC. It yields the protein CASSLRGVQETQYF.

The chain is built from TRBV7-8 and TRBJ2-1; D gene unclear. Germline assignment: CDR1 SGHVS and CDR2 FQNEAQ. Trimming removed 0 bases from V and 7 bases from J, with 13 bases in between. The CDR3 extends over 15 amino acids. CDR3 in amino acids: CASSLALDSWNEQFF. The CDR3 bases are TGTGCCAGCAGCTTAGCGCTGGATAGCTGGAATGAGCAGTTCTTC.

V is TRBV9 and J is TRBJ1-1, with D perhaps TRBD1 (5 bases). V shed 3 bases and J shed 4 bases, with 16 bases lying between them. Germline loops: CDR1 SGDLS, CDR2 YYNGEE. This CDR3 has 15 amino acids. The CDR3 spells CASSELWGGGTEAFF. The CDR3 region has the DNA TGTGCCAGCAGCGAACTTTGGGGGGGAGGCACTGAAGCTTTCTTT.

The chain employs TRBV6-1 and TRBJ2-3; a weak D match, TRBD1 (5 bases). CDR1 is MNHNS and CDR2 is SASEGT in the germline V gene. This CDR3 spans 15 amino acids. The V end lost 5 bases, the J end lost 2 bases, and 14 bases lay between the germline ends. The DNA of the CDR3 is TGTGCCAGCAGTAACAGACAGAGAACCACAGATACGCAGTATTTT. Residues: CASSNRQRTTDTQYF.

This clonotype appeared a few times. The rearrangement links TRBV15 to TRBJ2-7, with 10 bases fitting TRBD2. Germline assignment: CDR1 LNHNV and CDR2 YYDKDF (reference sequence). The CDR3 is made up of 14 amino acids. J gave up 4 bases and V 4 bases, and 4 bases lay outside the gene matches. The CDR3 spells CATSTRLAGYEQYF. DNA for the CDR3: TGTGCCACCAGCACCAGACTAGCGGGTTACGAGCAGTACTTC.

This clonotype was seen more than once but under ten times. The rearrangement links TRBV19 to TRBJ1-2; D uncertain. Trimming stripped 5 bases from V and 4 bases from J, with 5 bases between. Germline values: CDR1 LNHDA, CDR2 SQIVND (reference sequence). The CDR3 sequence is 11 residues long. The CDR3 nucleotides read TGTGCCAGTAGTCGGGGCTATGGCTACACCTTC. Its translation: CASSRGYGYTF.

The CDR3 DNA reads as TGCAGTGCTAGAGGGGGGGGTTTCCTCAATCAGCCCCAGCATTTT. Translation gives CSARGGGFLNQPQHF. This chain uses TRBV20-1 with TRBJ1-5; D might be TRBD1 (5 bases). The germline gives CDR1 DFQATT, CDR2 SNEGSKA (reference sequence). CDR3 length: 15 residues. Trimming shortened V by 1 base and J by 3 bases, and 13 bases separated the two germline ends.

In this sample, this clonotype turned up a few times. The V and J genes are TRBV6-1 and TRBJ1-2; the match to TRBD1 covers 8 bases. This CDR3 region has 14 residues. Per germline, CDR1 MNHNS and CDR2 SASEGT. Unmatched junction bases numbered 5, after V lost 5 bases and J lost 3 bases. In DNA form, the CDR3 reads TGTGCCAGCAGTCGAGGACAGGGTTACTATGGCTACACCTTC. Translated: CASSRGQGYYGYTF.